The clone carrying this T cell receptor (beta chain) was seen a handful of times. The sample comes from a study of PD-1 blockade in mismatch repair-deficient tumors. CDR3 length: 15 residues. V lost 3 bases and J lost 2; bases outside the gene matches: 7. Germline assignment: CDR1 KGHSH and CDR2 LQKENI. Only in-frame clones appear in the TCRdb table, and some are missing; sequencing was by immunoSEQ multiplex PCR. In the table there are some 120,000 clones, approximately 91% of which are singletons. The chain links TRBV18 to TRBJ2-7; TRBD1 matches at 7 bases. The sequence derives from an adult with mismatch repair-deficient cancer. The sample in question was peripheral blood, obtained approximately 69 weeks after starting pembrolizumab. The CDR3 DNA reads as TGTGCCAGCTCACCTAACGCCGGGACAGCCTACGAGCAGTACTTC. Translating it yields CASSPNAGTAYEQYF.